Listed below are T cell receptor beta chains from one sample, sequenced in a study of shared clonotypes between healthy human individuals. Produced via immunoSEQ multiplex PCR; TCRdb's table is partial and in-frame only. The sample comprises more than 150,000 clones, over 85% of which are singletons, and approximately 0.07% rests with the top ten. Sequencing input: naive CD4+ T cells sorted from blood. Receptors were obtained from a woman aged 30 to 39 in good health. The CDR3 runs from the conserved cysteine through the conserved F or W. A D gene is named only where the DNA matches it firmly. The size entry is marked missing in some rows and otherwise reads once, few, many or a size class.

clone size	D gene	V gene	J gene	CDR3 DNA	CDR3 protein
NA	TRBD1	TRBV2	TRBJ1-2	TGTGCCAGCAGCGGGGGACAGGGCCCGTCCTATGGCTACACCTTC	CASSGGQGPSYGYTF
NA	TRBD1	TRBV28	TRBJ2-7	TGTGCCAGCAGGGGGGGACAGGGGGTTGGCGAGCAGTACTTC	CASRGGQGVGEQYF
few	TRBD2	TRBV5-4	TRBJ2-7	TGTGCCAGCAGCTTGGGGGGTGGACTAGCGTCCTACGAGCAGTACTTC	CASSLGGGLASYEQYF
few	TRBD2	TRBV2	TRBJ2-7	TGTGCCAGCATCAGACTAGCGGGAGCTGGCGAGCAGTACTTC	CASIRLAGAGEQYF
NA	TRBD2	TRBV2	TRBJ2-7	TGTGCCAGCAAGCGGGAGAGGTCGAACGAGCAGTACTTC	CASKRERSNEQYF
NA	NA	TRBV6-5	TRBJ2-7	TGTGCCAGCGGGAGAGGCTACGAGCAGTACTTC	CASGRGYEQYF
NA	TRBD1	TRBV28	TRBJ2-7	TGTGCCAGCAGTTTACAGGGGGCTTACTACGAGCAGTACTTC	CASSLQGAYYEQYF
NA	TRBD2	TRBV11-2	TRBJ2-7	TGTGCCAGCAGCCTAAGCGGCTTAAGACTAGCGGGAGTTTTTGACGAGCAGTACTTC	CASSLSGLRLAGVFDEQYF
NA	NA	TRBV11-2	TRBJ1-1	TGTGCCAGCAGCCTGAACACTGAAGCTTTCTTT	CASSLNTEAFF
NA	TRBD2	TRBV27	TRBJ2-1	TGTGCCAGCAGTACGGGACTAGCGAATCAGTTCTTC	CASSTGLANQFF
once	TRBD1	TRBV4-1	TRBJ2-7	TGCGCCAGCAGCCAACCCGGGACAGCCTCCTACGAGCAGTACTTC	CASSQPGTASYEQYF
NA	TRBD2	TRBV27	TRBJ2-7	TGTGCCAGCAGTCTCGCGGGAGGGGTAGACGAGCAGTACTTC	CASSLAGGVDEQYF
NA	NA	TRBV28	TRBJ2-7	TGTGCCAGCAGTTCCACAGGGCCCCCCTACGAGCAGTACTTC	CASSSTGPPYEQYF
NA	NA	TRBV5-6	TRBJ1-1	TGTGCCAGCAGCCAACTTCAGGGTTACACTGAAGCTTTCTTT	CASSQLQGYTEAFF
NA	TRBD1	TRBV19	TRBJ1-5	TGTGCCAGTAGTATTAAGGACAGGATACACCCAAATAGCAATCAGCCCCAGCATTTT	CASSIKDRIHPNSNQPQHF
NA	NA	TRBV28	TRBJ1-5	TGTGCCAGCAGTTTGGTTAGTTCTAATCAGCCCCAGCATTTT	CASSLVSSNQPQHF
NA	NA	TRBV25-1	TRBJ2-7	TGTGCCAGCAGTGCTTCCGGGACAAGCGCCTACGAGCAGTACTTC	CASSASGTSAYEQYF
NA	TRBD1	TRBV5-4	TRBJ2-1	TGTGCCAGCAGCCGGACAGGTGGCTACAATGAGCAGTTCTTC	CASSRTGGYNEQFF
NA	NA	TRBV10-1	TRBJ2-7	TGCGCCAGCAGTGAGGGGTTAGGAACTAGCATGGTGACTTGCGAGCAGTACTTC	CASSEGLGTSMVTCEQYF
NA	TRBD1	TRBV5-6	TRBJ1-4	TGTGCCAGCAGCTTACGCCTAACCGGGACAGGAGGTGAAAAACTGTTTTTT	CASSLRLTGTGGEKLFF
NA	NA	TRBV14	TRBJ2-1	TGTGCCAGCAGGGCGGAGTACCCCTACAATGAGCAGTTCTTC	CASRAEYPYNEQFF
NA	NA	TRBV9	TRBJ1-1	TGTGCCAGCAGCGTAGATCCAGGGCGGATGGTGAACACTGAAGCTTTCTTT	CASSVDPGRMVNTEAFF
NA	NA	TRBV11-2	TRBJ2-2	TGTGCCAGCAGCAACCATTACGGCGGGGAGCTGTTTTTT	CASSNHYGGELFF
NA	NA	TRBV19	TRBJ1-1	TGTGCCAGCCGGGACGTAGTAGGCACTGAAGCTTTCTTT	CASRDVVGTEAFF